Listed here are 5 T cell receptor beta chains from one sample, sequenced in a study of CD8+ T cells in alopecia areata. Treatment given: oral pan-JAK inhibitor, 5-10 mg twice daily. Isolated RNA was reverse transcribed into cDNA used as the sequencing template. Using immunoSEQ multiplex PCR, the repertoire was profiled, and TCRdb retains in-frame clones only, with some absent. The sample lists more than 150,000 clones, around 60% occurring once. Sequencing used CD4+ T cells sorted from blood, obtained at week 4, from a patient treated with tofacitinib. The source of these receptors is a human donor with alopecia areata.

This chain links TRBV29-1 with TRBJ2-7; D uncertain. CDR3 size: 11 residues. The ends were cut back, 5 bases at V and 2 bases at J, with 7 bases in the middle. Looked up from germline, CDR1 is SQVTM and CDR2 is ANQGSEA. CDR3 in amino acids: CSVLRTYEQYF. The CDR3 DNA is TGCAGCGTTCTTCGTACCTACGAGCAGTACTTC.

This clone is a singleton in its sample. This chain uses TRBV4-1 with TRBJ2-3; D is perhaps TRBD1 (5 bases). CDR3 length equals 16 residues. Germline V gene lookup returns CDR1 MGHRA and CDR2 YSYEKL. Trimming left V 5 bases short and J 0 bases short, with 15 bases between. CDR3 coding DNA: TGCGCCAGCAGCGGGTCGACGGACACTAGCACAGATACGCAGTATTTT. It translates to CASSGSTDTSTDTQYF.

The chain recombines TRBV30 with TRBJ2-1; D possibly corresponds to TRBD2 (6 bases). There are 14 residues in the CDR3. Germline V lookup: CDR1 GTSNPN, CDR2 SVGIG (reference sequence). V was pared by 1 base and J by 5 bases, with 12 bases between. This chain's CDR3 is CAWSAGGTHNEQFF. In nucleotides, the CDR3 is TGTGCCTGGAGTGCTGGGGGGACCCACAATGAGCAGTTCTTC.

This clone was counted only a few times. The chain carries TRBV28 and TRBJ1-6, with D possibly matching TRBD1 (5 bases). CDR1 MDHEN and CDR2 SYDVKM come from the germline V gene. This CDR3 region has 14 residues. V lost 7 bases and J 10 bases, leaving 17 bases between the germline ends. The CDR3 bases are TGTGCCAGCAAGGCACAAGGGGCCAGGTCACCCCTCCACTTT. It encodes CASKAQGARSPLHF. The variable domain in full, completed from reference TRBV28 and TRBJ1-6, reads DVKVTQSSRYLVKRTGEKVFLECVQDMDHENMFWYRQDPGLGLRLIYFSYDVKMKEKGDIPEGYSVSREKKERFSLILESASTNQTSMYLCASKAQGARSPLHFGNGTRLTVT.

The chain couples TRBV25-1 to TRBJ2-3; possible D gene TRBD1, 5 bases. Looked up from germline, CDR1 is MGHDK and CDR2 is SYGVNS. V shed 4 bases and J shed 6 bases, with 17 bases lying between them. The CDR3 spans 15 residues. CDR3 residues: CASSAVRTTVDTQYF. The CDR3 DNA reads TGTGCCAGCAGTGCCGTCAGAACGACAGTTGATACGCAGTATTTT.